The rows below give T cell receptor beta chains drawn from one sample of a study of control samples from healthy donors and cancer patients. Here immunoSEQ multiplex PCR was the method, and the copy in TCRdb shows in-frame clones only, minus some. The sample contains about 410,000 clones, 75% to 95% of which appear only once. Sequencing was carried out using PBMCs. Receptors were obtained from a man aged 40-55 years with head and neck cancer. Both conserved end residues are part of each CDR3. The order of the fields is V gene, clone size, J gene, D gene, CDR3 length, CDR3 protein, CDR3 DNA. D genes are given only for firm matches. Clone sizes are given selectively: once, few, many, or a class where the clone is expanded.

>TRBV3-1/TRBV3-2|-|TRBJ2-2|-|14
CASSRGQNTGELFF
TGTGCCAGCAGCCGGGGACAGAACACCGGGGAGCTGTTTTTT
>TRBV30|-|TRBJ1-5|TRBD1|14
CAWGRGTGVEPQHF
TGTGCCTGGGGGAGGGGGACAGGGGTTGAGCCCCAGCATTTT
>TRBV2|-|TRBJ1-6|-|14
CASKRSSYNSPLHF
TGTGCCAGCAAGAGGAGCTCCTATAATTCACCCCTCCACTTT
>TRBV28|-|TRBJ2-5|-|16
CASSPPSSGGLRTQYF
TGTGCCAGCAGTCCACCTAGCTCTGGGGGGCTTCGGACCCAGTACTTC
>TRBV19|-|TRBJ2-7|-|14
CASSTQTGPYEQYF
TGTGCCAGTAGTACACAAACCGGCCCCTACGAGCAGTACTTC
>TRBV10-2|few|TRBJ1-3|TRBD1|16
CASGGQGVLSGNTIYF
TGCGCCAGCGGAGGGCAGGGGGTACTCTCTGGAAACACCATATATTTT
>TRBV15|-|TRBJ2-2|TRBD1|12
CATNRGPGELFF
TGTGCCACCAATAGGGGGCCCGGGGAGCTGTTTTTT
>TRBV19|-|TRBJ2-1|TRBD2|17
CASRTWSGRVFGGEQFF
TGTGCCAGTAGGACTTGGAGCGGGAGGGTCTTTGGGGGTGAGCAGTTCTTC
>TRBV6-6|-|TRBJ2-7|TRBD2|13
CASSLLADYEQYF
TGTGCCAGCAGTCTACTAGCGGACTACGAGCAGTACTTC
>TRBV9|-|TRBJ2-2|-|15
CASSVELAYTGELFF
TGTGCCAGCAGCGTAGAACTAGCTTACACCGGGGAGCTGTTTTTT
>TRBV6-1|-|TRBJ1-4|-|15
CASSIHRAWDEKLFF
TGTGCCAGCAGTATACACAGGGCCTGGGATGAAAAACTGTTTTTT
>TRBV2|-|TRBJ2-7|-|15
CASSVNDRSSYEQYF
TGTGCCAGCAGTGTGAACGACAGGTCTTCCTACGAGCAGTACTTC
>TRBV2|-|TRBJ1-1|-|11
CASSGRGGAFF
TGTGCCAGCAGTGGCAGGGGAGGAGCTTTCTTT
>TRBV12-1|-|TRBJ1-2|-|11
CASSSGDGYTF
TGTGCCAGCAGCTCAGGGGATGGCTACACCTTC
>TRBV30|-|TRBJ1-1|-|10
CAGGWDRAFF
TGTGCTGGGGGCTGGGACCGAGCTTTCTTT
>TRBV6-5|-|TRBJ2-3|TRBD2|16
CASSYSGTSGADTQYF
TGTGCCAGCAGTTACTCGGGGACTAGCGGGGCAGATACGCAGTATTTT
>TRBV5-5|-|TRBJ2-3|-|12
CASSLSDYTQYF
TGTGCCAGCAGCTTAAGTGATTATACGCAGTATTTT
>TRBV9|-|TRBJ1-2|-|12
CASSVQGYGYTF
TGTGCCAGCAGCGTACAGGGGTATGGCTACACCTTC
>TRBV19|-|TRBJ2-1|TRBD1|16
CASSMTGQGPYNEQFF
TGTGCCAGTAGTATGACCGGACAGGGACCCTACAATGAGCAGTTCTTC
>TRBV4-1|-|TRBJ2-7|TRBD2|15
CASSQDRLAGYEQYF
TGCGCCAGCAGCCAAGATCGCCTAGCGGGCTACGAGCAGTACTTC
>TRBV9|-|TRBJ2-3|TRBD2|16
CASGETSGGARDTQYF
TGTGCCAGCGGCGAGACTAGCGGGGGGGCGAGGGATACGCAGTATTTT
>TRBV14|-|TRBJ1-4|-|14
CASSQDYGAEKLFF
TGTGCCAGCAGCCAAGATTACGGGGCAGAAAAACTGTTTTTT
>TRBV9|-|TRBJ1-2|-|15
CASSVDFEEGHGYTF
TGTGCCAGCAGCGTAGATTTCGAGGAGGGGCATGGCTACACCTTC
>TRBV12-5|once|TRBJ1-1|-|13
CASGLEYPIGAFF
TGTGCTAGTGGTTTGGAATACCCGATCGGAGCTTTCTTT
>TRBV30|-|TRBJ1-1|TRBD1|13
CAWSRTGVTEAFF
TGTGCCTGGAGCCGGACAGGGGTCACTGAAGCTTTCTTT
>TRBV5-1|-|TRBJ2-7|TRBD1|14
CASSWDSGPYEQYF
TGCGCCAGCAGCTGGGACAGTGGGCCCTACGAGCAGTACTTC
>TRBV5-1|once|TRBJ1-1|TRBD1|15
CASSGGTGLLTEAFF
TGCGCCAGCAGCGGGGGGACAGGATTATTAACTGAAGCTTTCTTT
>TRBV29-1|-|TRBJ2-1|TRBD2|17
CSVDGASGRDSYNEQFF
TGCAGCGTTGATGGTGCTAGCGGGAGAGACTCCTACAATGAGCAGTTCTTC
>TRBV10-2|-|TRBJ1-1|TRBD1|15
CASSPRGGQDTEAFF
TGCGCCAGCAGTCCCCGGGGAGGACAGGACACTGAAGCTTTCTTT
>TRBV7-9|-|TRBJ1-1|-|14
CASSFGPRGTEAFF
TGTGCCAGCAGCTTTGGTCCTCGGGGCACTGAAGCTTTCTTT
>TRBV5-4|once|TRBJ2-2|-|16
CASSPRQGGFAGELFF
TGTGCCAGCAGCCCTAGACAGGGAGGGTTTGCCGGGGAGCTGTTTTTT
>TRBV19|-|TRBJ1-3|-|15
CASSIAPDSGNTIYF
TGTGCCAGTAGTATCGCACCGGACTCTGGAAACACCATATATTTT
>TRBV18|-|TRBJ2-5|TRBD1|16
CASSPSGGSSQETQYF
TGTGCCAGCTCACCTTCAGGGGGCTCTTCACAAGAGACCCAGTACTTC
>TRBV30|-|TRBJ1-5|-|13
CAWSGRERQPQHF
TGTGCCTGGAGTGGGAGAGAGAGGCAGCCCCAGCATTTT
>TRBV4-3|-|TRBJ1-2|-|16
CASSQEDTVLNYGYTF
TGCGCCAGCAGCCAAGAAGACACAGTTCTTAACTATGGCTACACCTTC
>TRBV7-3|-|TRBJ2-1|-|15
CASSSAVSSYNEQFF
TGTGCCAGCAGCTCGGCTGTCAGCTCCTACAATGAGCAGTTCTTC
>TRBV28|-|TRBJ1-2|-|12
CASSPGTETRAF
TGTGCCAGCAGTCCCGGGACGGAAACGAGAGCCTTC
>TRBV18|few|TRBJ2-1|-|15
CASSPGQGWNNEQFF
TGTGCCAGCTCACCTGGCCAGGGTTGGAACAATGAGCAGTTCTTC
>TRBV5-1|-|TRBJ2-5|TRBD1|17
CASSRVRAGGKKETQYF
TGCGCCAGCAGCCGAGTCCGCGCAGGGGGTAAAAAAGAGACCCAGTACTTC
>TRBV10-1|-|TRBJ2-7|TRBD2|14
CASSGEGWATEQYF
TGCGCCAGCAGTGGGGAGGGGTGGGCAACCGAGCAGTACTTC
>TRBV6-5|-|TRBJ1-1|TRBD1|14
CASNLGTDGTEAFF
TGTGCCAGCAATCTAGGGACAGACGGCACTGAAGCTTTCTTT
>TRBV4-3|-|TRBJ2-7|-|14
CASSQGERPGEQYF
TGCGCCAGCAGCCAAGGGGAGCGGCCCGGGGAGCAGTACTTC
>TRBV6-5|-|TRBJ2-1|TRBD2|14
CASLSLAGNNEQFF
TGTGCCAGCCTGTCACTAGCGGGTAACAATGAGCAGTTCTTC
>TRBV25-1|once|TRBJ1-2|-|12
CASSVGGYGYTF
TGTGCCAGCAGTGTAGGGGGTTATGGCTACACCTTC
>TRBV4-3|-|TRBJ1-1|TRBD1|14
CASSQLTGGTEAFF
TGCGCCAGCAGCCAGCTTACAGGGGGCACTGAAGCTTTCTTT
>TRBV18|-|TRBJ2-1|TRBD2|12
CASSPGGDSEFF
TGTGCCAGCTCACCAGGGGGGGACTCGGAGTTCTTC
>TRBV10-2|-|TRBJ1-1|TRBD1|14
CASGPTGDNTEAFF
TGCGCCAGCGGGCCGACAGGGGATAACACTGAAGCTTTCTTT
>TRBV7-3|-|TRBJ2-1|-|15
CASSLRADSYNEQFF
TGTGCCAGCAGCTTAAGGGCAGATTCCTACAATGAGCAGTTCTTC
>TRBV19|once|TRBJ2-1|TRBD1|17
CASSRNQGTGGRDEQFF
TGTGCCAGTAGCCGTAACCAAGGGACAGGGGGTCGGGATGAGCAGTTCTTC
>TRBV6-4|once|TRBJ2-1|TRBD2|16
CASSDSRRLATNEQFF
TGTGCCAGCAGTGACTCCCGCCGACTAGCCACCAATGAGCAGTTCTTC
>TRBV7-2|once|TRBJ2-7|TRBD2|16
CASSPARLAGPYEQYF
TGTGCCAGCAGCCCAGCCAGACTAGCGGGTCCCTACGAGCAGTACTTC
>TRBV6-5|-|TRBJ2-7|-|13
CASLPAPGGEQYF
TGTGCCAGCCTGCCAGCGCCGGGTGGCGAGCAGTACTTC
>TRBV9|-|TRBJ2-5|TRBD2|13
CASSVGGRETQYF
TGTGCCAGCAGCGTTGGCGGGAGAGAGACCCAGTACTTC
>TRBV19|-|TRBJ1-5|TRBD1|15
CASRPGTGLNQPQHF
TGTGCCAGTAGGCCCGGGACAGGCCTCAATCAGCCCCAGCATTTT
>TRBV5-1|-|TRBJ1-4|-|14
CASSSGTGDEKLFF
TGCGCCAGCAGCTCCGGGACTGGAGATGAAAAACTGTTTTTT